The clone carrying this T cell receptor beta chain appeared many times. Its specificity is not known. V was shortened by 4 bases and J by 0 bases, with 14 bases between the two germline ends. CDR1 and CDR2 (germline): SGHTA, FQGNSA. CDR3 length: 16 residues. This sample stems from a study of T cell repertoires in cytomegalovirus infection. Findings of the study overall: Ex vivo, HLA-C-restricted CMV-specific TCR beta clonotypes prevailed over the rest of the response.

TCRdb reprocessed the reads via MiXCR and lists one record per CDR3 protein. The sample shows over 250,000 distinct CDR3 sequences, roughly 26% of them seen only once. Sequencing input: PBMCs. The chain uses TRBV7-2 and TRBJ2-3; D call uncertain. The sequence was obtained from a human donor in good health (CMV status not recorded). Some clones in this sample may be carry-over from other donors' samples. The CDR3 is CASSYSGRTSTDTQYF. For the CDR3, the DNA is TGTGCCAGCAGCTACTCGGGCAGAACTAGCACAGATACGCAGTATTTT. Full variable domain (outside the CDR3, taken from reference TRBV7-2 and TRBJ2-3): GAGVSQSPSNKVTEKGKDVELRCDPISGHTALYWYRQSLGQGLEFLIYFQGNSAPDKSGLPSDRFSAERTGGSVSTLTIQRTQQEDSAVYLCASSYSGRTSTDTQYFGPGTRLTVL.